This T cell receptor beta chain appears in the sequencing data of a study of blood T cell repertoires in COVID-19. V lost 5 bases and J 2 bases, leaving 11 bases between the germline ends. Germline lookup yields CDR1 MNHEY and CDR2 SMNVEV (reference sequence). This CDR3 has 14 amino acids. Assay used: immunoSEQ multiplex PCR; TCRdb lists only in-frame clones, some missing. The sample includes around 95,000 clones, around nine tenths of them seen just once. This TCR was sampled from a human donor in a cohort sampled during active COVID-19. Sequenced material: peripheral blood. The V gene is TRBV27, the J gene TRBJ2-3; D unclear. CDR3 region: CASSAIGVTDTQYF. The DNA of the CDR3 is TGTGCCAGCAGTGCGATTGGAGTCACAGATACGCAGTATTTT.